The sequence of this T cell receptor beta chain was determined in a study of shared clonotypes between healthy human individuals. The data were produced by immunoSEQ multiplex PCR, yet TCRdb's version contains in-frame clones alone and is incomplete. The table records roughly 500,000 clones, roughly 80% of them present only once. The V and J ends lost 8 bases and 0 bases, in that order; junction bases with no gene match: 9. Germline CDR1 reads SGHTA; CDR2 reads FQGNSA. This CDR3 comprises 15 residues. This receptor was taken from a woman between 35 and 50 years old in good health. Some clones in this sample may be carry-over from other donors' samples. V and J are TRBV7-2 and TRBJ2-7; TRBD2 aligns across 8 bases. Sequenced material: PBMCs. The CDR3 loop reads CASVRGLGISYEQYF. CDR3 nucleotides: TGTGCCAGCGTGAGGGGACTAGGCATCTCCTACGAGCAGTACTTC.